This T cell receptor (beta chain) was profiled in a study of cytomegalovirus exposure and HLA in healthy donors. Overall study results and limits: Most subjects had HLA-A and HLA-B alleles reportedly predicted accurately by TCR beta sequences.

The PCR used 60 Vbeta and 13 Jbeta primers. Sequenced by immunoSEQ multiplex PCR; TCRdb stores in-frame clones only, minus some. Among fewer than 200,000 clones listed, around 80% were seen once. The trim removed 7 bases at V and 5 bases at J, leaving 14 bases unmatched. The CDR3 is 16 amino acids. Looked up from germline, CDR1 is LNHDA and CDR2 is SQIVND (reference sequence). As to this clone: Antigen unknown.

Sequencing was done on a sample of PBMCs. This sequence was found in a woman aged 45 to 65 in good health and CMV-seronegative. The genes are TRBV19 and TRBJ1-1, with 9 bases fitting TRBD1. CDR3 amino acids: CASMEGQGIFPTEAFF. The CDR3 DNA is TGTGCCAGTATGGAGGGACAGGGCATCTTTCCGACTGAAGCTTTCTTT.